The 17 T cell receptor beta chains presented below share a single source sample, sequenced in a study of blood T cells in healthy people across ages. For the second PCR, which ran for about 6 to 12 cycles, a sample-barcoded 5' primer and a J-beta primer mix were used. Each CDR3 protein is one row after TCRdb ran MiXCR on the 5' RACE reads. Here the sample spans around 1.5 million distinct CDR3 sequences, around 39% being singletons. Sequencing was done on a sample of blood. The source of these receptors is a woman younger than 30 in good health.

This clonotype was recorded at least ten times. The chain uses TRBV12-3 or TRBV12-4 and TRBJ2-7; D call uncertain. The V end was cut by 2 bases, the J end by 3 bases, with 8 bases between. This CDR3 has 13 residues. The CDR3 nucleotides are TGTGCCAGCAGTTTATCTCACAGCTACGAGCAGTACTTC. This encodes CASSLSHSYEQYF.

This rearrangement joins TRBV20-1 to TRBJ2-7, with unresolved D. Between the trimmed V and J ends, which lost 6 bases and 3 bases, there was a span of 9 bases. CDR3 length equals 11 residues. Looked up from germline, CDR1 is DFQATT and CDR2 is SNEGSKA (reference sequence). DNA for the CDR3: TGCAGTGCAGAAGACAACTACGAGCAGTACTTC. This gives the protein CSAEDNYEQYF.

The chain recombines TRBV3-1 with TRBJ1-2; TRBD1 matches 7 bases. CDR1 is LGHDT and CDR2 is YNNKEL in the germline V gene (reference sequence). This CDR3 has 14 residues. J gave up 8 bases and V 10 bases, and 16 bases lay outside the gene matches. CDR3 amino acids: CATRRMGTGEGYTF. The CDR3 nucleotides read TGTGCCACCCGACGGATGGGTACAGGGGAGGGCTACACCTTC.

J is TRBJ1-2 and V is TRBV6-5; 7 bases are a match to TRBD1. The V gene's germline CDR1 is MNHEY and CDR2 SVGAGI. The CDR3 spans 14 residues. V was clipped by 3 bases and J by 4 bases; unmatched bases: 5. In DNA form, the CDR3 reads TGTGCCAGCAGTTATCACCCAGGGGGCTATGGCTACACCTTC. This gives the protein CASSYHPGGYGYTF.

The sample holds many counts of this clonotype. The chain couples TRBV20-1 to TRBJ2-7, with a weak D call TRBD2 (7 bases). CDR3 length equals 16 residues. Trimming cost V 2 bases and J 4 bases, with 21 bases left between them. Per the germline V gene, CDR1 is DFQATT and CDR2 is SNEGSKA (reference sequence). The CDR3 nucleotides are TGCAGTGCTAGATCCACTTGGGGGGGCGCTGTTTACGAGCAGTACTTC. Protein: CSARSTWGGAVYEQYF.

Notes on this clonotype: Germline and junction disagree at one end, which may indicate a read error. This sequence joins TRBV5-1 and TRBJ1-1; D is undetermined. Germline V gene data show CDR1 as SGHRS and CDR2 as YFSETQ. The CDR3 sequence is 12 residues long. The CDR3 coding sequence is TGTGCCAGCCTTTCGGGTGGCACTGAAGCTTTCTTT. Translated, it gives CASLSGGTEAFF.

This clonotype has a handful of counts. V and J are TRBV10-2 and TRBJ1-2; TRBD1 agrees at 9 bases. J gave up 7 bases and V 8 bases, and 11 bases lay outside the gene matches. This CDR3 has 14 residues. Germline V gene data show CDR1 as WSHSY and CDR2 as SAAADI. CDR3 sequence: CASLSGQGISGYTF. The CDR3 coding sequence is TGCGCCAGCCTTAGCGGACAGGGGATTAGTGGCTACACCTTC.

The V gene is TRBV6-5, the J gene TRBJ2-7; D perhaps matches TRBD2 (5 bases). CDR1 is MNHEY, CDR2 SVGAGI, per germline. This CDR3 comprises 14 residues. V dropped 6 bases and J dropped 2 bases, with 14 bases sitting between them. The CDR3 loop reads CASSPGLGTYEQYF. The DNA of the CDR3 is TGTGCCAGCAGCCCTGGACTGGGGACCTACGAGCAGTACTTC.

This chain connects TRBV20-1 to TRBJ2-4, with a possible D match to TRBD1 (5 bases). The end of the DNA fits TRBJ2-7 better, so the J call may be wrong. Germline V gene lookup returns CDR1 DFQATT and CDR2 SNEGSKA (reference sequence). CDR3 length equals 12 residues. The CDR3 coding sequence is TGCAGTGCTAGTGGGGCCGCGTTCGAGCAGTACTTC. Encoded protein: CSASGAAFEQYF.

Of note for this clonotype: At one end, the junction sequence differs from germline, possibly due to a read error. The genes are TRBV25-1 and TRBJ1-4; D unresolved. Germline V lookup: CDR1 MGHDK, CDR2 SYGVNS. The CDR3 length is 14 residues. The CDR3 coding sequence is TGTGTCAGCAGTCAGGAGGGAGCAAAGGAAAAACTGTTTTTT. Encoded protein: CVSSQEGAKEKLFF.

The chain carries TRBV30 and TRBJ2-5; D remains unclear. Germline assignment: CDR1 GTSNPN and CDR2 SVGIG (reference sequence). The CDR3 extends over 15 amino acids. V was shortened by 0 bases and J by 3 bases, with 14 bases between the two germline ends. In DNA form, the CDR3 reads TGTGCCTGGAGTGTACGACTGATCCTCAAAGAGACCCAGTACTTC. This gives the protein CAWSVRLILKETQYF.

Here the CDR3 reads CASSLVASGVSYNEQFF. The DNA for the CDR3 is TGCGCCAGCAGCTTGGTAGCTAGCGGGGTCTCCTACAATGAGCAGTTCTTC. V gene TRBV5-1 combines with J gene TRBJ2-1; 9 positions agree with TRBD2. V lost 0 bases and J lost 0; bases outside the gene matches: 4. Germline loops: CDR1 SGHRS, CDR2 YFSETQ. The CDR3 spans 17 residues. Full variable domain (rest looked up from reference TRBV5-1 and TRBJ2-1): KAGVTQTPRYLIKTRGQQVTLSCSPISGHRSVSWYQQTPGQGLQFLFEYFSETQRNKGNFPGRFSGRQFSNSRSEMNVSTLELGDSALYLCASSLVASGVSYNEQFFGPGTRLTVL.

V gene TRBV2 combines with J gene TRBJ1-1; no clear D. With 3 bases removed from V and 0 bases from J, the gap between germline ends came to 8 bases. Germline CDR1 reads SNHLY; CDR2 reads FYNNEI. The CDR3 length is 14 residues. In DNA form, the CDR3 reads TGTGCCAGCAGTGATCGGGTCATGAACACTGAAGCTTTCTTT. This encodes CASSDRVMNTEAFF.

This clonotype has a handful of counts. The rearrangement joins TRBV6-5 to TRBJ2-3; D unclear. CDR3 length: 15 amino acids. V lost 6 bases to trimming and J lost 1 base, with 14 bases between them. Germline CDR1 is MNHEY and CDR2 is SVGAGI. CDR3 sequence: CASRMVSAGTDTQYF. The CDR3 DNA is TGTGCCAGCAGGATGGTAAGCGCCGGCACAGATACGCAGTATTTT.

CDR3 in amino acids: CASSLGRGQSTYNEQFF. CDR3 nucleotide sequence: TGTGCCAGCAGCTTAGGCCGTGGACAGTCTACCTACAATGAGCAGTTCTTC. J is TRBJ2-1 and V is TRBV13; D is perhaps TRBD1 (6 bases). The CDR3 is 17 residues long. The germline CDR1 and CDR2 sequences are PRHDT and FYEKMQ (reference sequence). Trimming left V 0 bases short and J 2 bases short, with 14 bases between.

This chain uses TRBV12-3 or TRBV12-4 with TRBJ2-3; D not resolved. The CDR3 has 15 amino acids. Trimming removed 1 base at V and 0 bases at J, with 8 bases between. The CDR3 nucleotides read TGTGCCAGCAGTTTAGAGTATTCTAGCACAGATACGCAGTATTTT. It translates to CASSLEYSSTDTQYF.

This clonotype turned up a few times. This sequence joins TRBV7-2 and TRBJ1-1; 8 bases fit TRBD1. Unmatched junction bases numbered 6, after V lost 6 bases and J lost 0 bases. CDR1 and CDR2 (germline): SGHTA, FQGNSA. The CDR3 sequence is 15 residues long. The CDR3, as DNA: TGTGCCAGCAGGCACAGGGGGACCCTGAACACTGAAGCTTTCTTT. Its translation is CASRHRGTLNTEAFF.